These T cell receptor beta chains were read from a single sample in a study of beta chain features in type 1 diabetes. Assay used: immunoSEQ multiplex PCR; TCRdb lists only in-frame clones, some missing. The sample lists about 260,000 clones; about 63% were seen once. The specimen was naive CD4+ T cells from blood. Every receptor here comes from a man between 25 and 39 years old in good health. Both conserved end residues are part of each CDR3. D genes are given only for firm matches. Clone size, where shown, is once, few, many, or a class for clones that have expanded.

TRBJ2-7 | . | TRBD1 | TRBV30 | TGTGCCTGCTCCGGCCAGGGGGCGAGTGAGCAGTACTTC | CACSGQGASEQYF
TRBJ2-2 | . | . | TRBV29-1 | TGCAGCGCTAGGACAGATGCGACCGGGGAGCTGTTTTTT | CSARTDATGELFF
TRBJ2-5 | . | TRBD2 | TRBV9 | TGTGCCAGCAGCTCAGGCGGGGGGCAAGAGACCCAGTACTTC | CASSSGGGQETQYF
TRBJ1-2 | . | . | TRBV27 | TGTGCCAGCAGCGCCGTGTCGTCGGGGAACTATGGCTACACCTTC | CASSAVSSGNYGYTF
TRBJ2-5 | . | TRBD2 | TRBV30 | TGTGCCTGGAGTGGAGGACTAGCGGGAGAAGAGACCCAGTACTTC | CAWSGGLAGEETQYF
TRBJ2-5 | few | . | TRBV30 | TGTGCCTGGAGCCGGTACCAAGAGACCCAGTACTTC | CAWSRYQETQYF
TRBJ2-3 | . | . | TRBV6-1 | TGTGCCAGCAGTGTTCGAGCGTTTACAGATACGCAGTATTTT | CASSVRAFTDTQYF
TRBJ2-3 | . | . | TRBV27 | TGTGCCAGCAGTTTCCGGGACTGGCGCACAGATACGCAGTATTTT | CASSFRDWRTDTQYF
TRBJ1-1 | . | . | TRBV30 | TGTGCCGGAAAAGAGGAGGGCACTGAAGCTTTCTTT | CAGKEEGTEAFF
TRBJ2-2 | . | . | TRBV7-9 | TGTGCCAGCAGGGGCACCGGGGAGCTGTTTTTT | CASRGTGELFF